This entry features one T cell receptor (beta chain) sequence. Its antigen is undetermined. These data are taken from a study of OX40 agonist ivuxolimab in advanced cancers. The overall study: Three patients showed partial responses: one hepatocellular carcinoma and two cutaneous melanoma cases. Study-wide results and caveats: Blood T cells, both CD4+ and CD8+, expanded clonally by week 6 at 0.1 to 3.0 mg/kg.

TCRdb keeps only in-frame clones here, not all; method: immunoSEQ multiplex PCR. The sample has about 31,000 clones; about 83% are singletons. This sequence originates from an adult with an advanced solid tumor such as melanoma, head and neck, liver or kidney cancer. The sequences come from CD4+ or CD8+ T cells sorted from blood, collected in a trial of the OX40 agonist ivuxolimab.

CDR3: CASSMTTWETQYF. CDR3 coding DNA: TGTGCCAGCAGTATGACTACTTGGGAGACCCAGTACTTC. The chain uses TRBV27 and TRBJ2-5; maybe TRBD2 (5 bases). The V and J ends lost 5 bases and 5 bases respectively, with 12 bases between them. The germline V gene encodes CDR1 MNHEY and CDR2 SMNVEV (reference sequence). The CDR3 is 13 amino acids.